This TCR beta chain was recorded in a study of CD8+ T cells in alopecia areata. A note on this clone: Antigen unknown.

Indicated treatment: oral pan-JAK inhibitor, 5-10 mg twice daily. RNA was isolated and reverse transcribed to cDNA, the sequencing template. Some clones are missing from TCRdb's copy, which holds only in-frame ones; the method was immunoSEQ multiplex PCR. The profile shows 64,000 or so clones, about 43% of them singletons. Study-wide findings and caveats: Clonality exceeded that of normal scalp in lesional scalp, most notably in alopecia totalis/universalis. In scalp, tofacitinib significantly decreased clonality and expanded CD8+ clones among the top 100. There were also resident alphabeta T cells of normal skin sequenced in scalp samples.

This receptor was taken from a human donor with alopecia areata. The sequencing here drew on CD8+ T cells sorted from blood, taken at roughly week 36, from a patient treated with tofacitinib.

The DNA of the CDR3 is TGTGCCACCAGCACAGGACTAGCGGGAGATAGTGAGCAGTTCTTC. The encoded protein is CATSTGLAGDSEQFF. V is TRBV15 and J is TRBJ2-1, with 13 bases identical to TRBD2. V trimming: 4 bases; J trimming: 9 bases; junction bases outside the gene matches: 6. The CDR3 runs to 15 residues. CDR1 is LNHNV, CDR2 YYDKDF, per germline (reference sequence). Full variable domain (rest looked up from reference TRBV15 and TRBJ2-1): DAMVIQNPRYQVTQFGKPVTLSCSQTLNHNVMYWYQQKSSQAPKLLFHYYDKDFNNEADTPDNFQSRRPNTSFCFLDIRSPGLGDTAMYLCATSTGLAGDSEQFFGPGTRLTVL.